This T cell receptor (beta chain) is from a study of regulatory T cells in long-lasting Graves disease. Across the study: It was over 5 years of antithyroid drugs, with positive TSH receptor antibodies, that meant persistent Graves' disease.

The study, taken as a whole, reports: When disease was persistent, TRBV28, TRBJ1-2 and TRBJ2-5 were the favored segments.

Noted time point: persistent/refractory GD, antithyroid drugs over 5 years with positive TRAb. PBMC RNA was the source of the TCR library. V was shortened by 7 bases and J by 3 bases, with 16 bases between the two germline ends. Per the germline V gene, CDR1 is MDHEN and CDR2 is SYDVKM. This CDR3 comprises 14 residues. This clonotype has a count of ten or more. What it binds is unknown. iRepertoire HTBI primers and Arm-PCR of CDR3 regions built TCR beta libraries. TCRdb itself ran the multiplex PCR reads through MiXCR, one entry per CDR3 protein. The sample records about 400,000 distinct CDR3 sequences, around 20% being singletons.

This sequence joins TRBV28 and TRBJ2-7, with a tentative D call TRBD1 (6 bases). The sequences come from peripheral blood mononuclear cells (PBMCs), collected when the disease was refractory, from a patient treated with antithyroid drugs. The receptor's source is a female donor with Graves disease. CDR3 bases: TGTGCCAGCAACCCCTTGGGGACACTCTACGAGCAGTACTTC. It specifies CASNPLGTLYEQYF.